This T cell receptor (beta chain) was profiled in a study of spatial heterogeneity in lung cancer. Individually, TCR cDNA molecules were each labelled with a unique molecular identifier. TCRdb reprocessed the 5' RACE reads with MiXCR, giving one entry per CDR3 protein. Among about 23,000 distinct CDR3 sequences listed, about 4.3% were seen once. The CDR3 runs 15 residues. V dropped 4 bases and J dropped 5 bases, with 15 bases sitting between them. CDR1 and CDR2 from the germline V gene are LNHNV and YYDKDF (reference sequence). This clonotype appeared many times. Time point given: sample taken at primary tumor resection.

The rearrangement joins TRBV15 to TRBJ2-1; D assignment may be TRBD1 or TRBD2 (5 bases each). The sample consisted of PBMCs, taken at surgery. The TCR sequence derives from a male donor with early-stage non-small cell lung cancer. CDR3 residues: CATSTNRVGDNEQFF. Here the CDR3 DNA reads TGTGCCACCAGCACAAATCGAGTGGGGGACAATGAGCAGTTCTTC.